Listed below are T cell receptor beta chains from one sample, sequenced in a study of cytomegalovirus exposure and HLA in healthy donors. This table comes from immunoSEQ multiplex PCR, and its TCRdb copy is limited to in-frame clones, with some not included. The repertoire has about 300,000 clones, about nine tenths of them found once; the top ten carry 3% to 4%. Sequenced material: PBMCs. These receptors all stem from a man aged 40-49 years in good health and CMV-seropositive. Each CDR3 is given with its conserved first and last residue. A D gene is named only where the DNA matches it firmly. Clone size, where shown, is once, few, many, or a class for clones that have expanded.

clone size: .; J gene: TRBJ2-7; V gene: TRBV2; D gene: TRBD2; CDR3 protein: CARSGAHEQYF; CDR3 DNA: TGTGCCAGAAGCGGGGCCCACGAGCAGTACTTC
clone size: .; J gene: TRBJ2-1; V gene: TRBV15; D gene: TRBD2; CDR3 protein: CATSRDVGGRGSYNEQFF; CDR3 DNA: TGTGCCACCAGCAGAGATGTTGGCGGGAGAGGGTCCTACAATGAGCAGTTCTTC
clone size: .; J gene: TRBJ2-5; V gene: TRBV6-5; D gene: TRBD2; CDR3 protein: CASSGLAGETQYF; CDR3 DNA: TGTGCCAGCAGTGGACTAGCGGGAGAGACCCAGTACTTC
clone size: .; J gene: TRBJ2-2; V gene: TRBV5-5; D gene: TRBD2; CDR3 protein: CASNRLADTGELFF; CDR3 DNA: TGTGCCAGCAACAGACTAGCGGACACCGGGGAGCTGTTTTTT
clone size: once; J gene: TRBJ1-5; V gene: TRBV30; D gene: .; CDR3 protein: CAWSVRQDHQPQHF; CDR3 DNA: TGTGCCTGGAGTGTAAGACAGGACCATCAGCCCCAGCATTTT
clone size: .; J gene: TRBJ2-7; V gene: TRBV4-1; D gene: TRBD2; CDR3 protein: CASSQVGGGREQYF; CDR3 DNA: TGCGCCAGCAGCCAAGTCGGGGGAGGGCGCGAGCAGTACTTC
clone size: .; J gene: TRBJ1-5; V gene: TRBV2; D gene: .; CDR3 protein: CASSDHRVGNQPQHF; CDR3 DNA: TGTGCCAGCAGTGATCACAGGGTAGGCAATCAGCCCCAGCATTTT
clone size: .; J gene: TRBJ2-1; V gene: TRBV30; D gene: .; CDR3 protein: CAWSRTRDNEQFF; CDR3 DNA: TGTGCCTGGAGTCGTACTAGAGACAATGAGCAGTTCTTC
clone size: .; J gene: TRBJ2-7; V gene: TRBV6-1; D gene: .; CDR3 protein: CASSEAAKDVWTPPYEQYF; CDR3 DNA: TGTGCCAGCAGTGAAGCGGCAAAGGATGTGTGGACTCCCCCCTACGAGCAGTACTTC
clone size: .; J gene: TRBJ1-2; V gene: TRBV5-6; D gene: .; CDR3 protein: CASSWDILRGYTF; CDR3 DNA: TGTGCCAGCAGCTGGGACATCCTTAGGGGCTACACCTTC
clone size: .; J gene: TRBJ2-3; V gene: TRBV18; D gene: .; CDR3 protein: CASSSTPDTQYF; CDR3 DNA: TGTGCCAGCTCATCCACACCAGATACGCAGTATTTT
clone size: .; J gene: TRBJ2-7; V gene: TRBV27; D gene: .; CDR3 protein: CASSGGAVAYEQYF; CDR3 DNA: TGTGCCAGCAGTGGGGGGGCGGTCGCCTACGAGCAGTACTTC
clone size: few; J gene: TRBJ1-1; V gene: TRBV6-1; D gene: TRBD1; CDR3 protein: CASPRQGRKAFF; CDR3 DNA: TGTGCCAGTCCTAGACAGGGGCGAAAAGCTTTCTTT